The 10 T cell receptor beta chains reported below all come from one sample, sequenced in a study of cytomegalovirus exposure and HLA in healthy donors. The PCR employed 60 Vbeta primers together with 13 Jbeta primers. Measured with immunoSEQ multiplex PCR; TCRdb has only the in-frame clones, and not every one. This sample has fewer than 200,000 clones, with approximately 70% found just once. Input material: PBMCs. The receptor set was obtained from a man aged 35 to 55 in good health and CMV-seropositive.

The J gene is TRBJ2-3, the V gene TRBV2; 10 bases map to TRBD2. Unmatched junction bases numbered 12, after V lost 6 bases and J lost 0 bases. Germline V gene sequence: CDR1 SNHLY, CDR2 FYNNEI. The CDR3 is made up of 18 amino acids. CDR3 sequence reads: CASSLPQTSGPSTDTQYF. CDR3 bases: TGTGCCAGCAGCCTCCCCCAGACTAGCGGGCCTAGCACAGATACGCAGTATTTT.

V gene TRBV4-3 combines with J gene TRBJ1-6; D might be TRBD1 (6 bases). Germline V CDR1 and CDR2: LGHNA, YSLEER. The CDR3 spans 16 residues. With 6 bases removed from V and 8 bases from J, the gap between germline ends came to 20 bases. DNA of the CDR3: TGCGCCAGCAGTGAGGTCTCCGGGAAGGGGGATTCACCCCTCCACTTT. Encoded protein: CASSEVSGKGDSPLHF.

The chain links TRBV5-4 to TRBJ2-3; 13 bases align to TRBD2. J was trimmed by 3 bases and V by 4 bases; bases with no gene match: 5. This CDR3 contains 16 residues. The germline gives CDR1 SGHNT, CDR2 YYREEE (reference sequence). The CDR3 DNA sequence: TGTGCCAGCAGCCCTCCGACTAGCGGGGGGACAGATACGCAGTATTTT. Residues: CASSPPTSGGTDTQYF.

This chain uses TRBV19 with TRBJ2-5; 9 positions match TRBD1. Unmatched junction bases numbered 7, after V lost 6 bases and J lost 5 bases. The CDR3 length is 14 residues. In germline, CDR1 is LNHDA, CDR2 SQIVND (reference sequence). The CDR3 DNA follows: TGTGCCAGTAGGGGGGGACAGGGCGGTGAGACCCAGTACTTC. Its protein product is CASRGGQGGETQYF.

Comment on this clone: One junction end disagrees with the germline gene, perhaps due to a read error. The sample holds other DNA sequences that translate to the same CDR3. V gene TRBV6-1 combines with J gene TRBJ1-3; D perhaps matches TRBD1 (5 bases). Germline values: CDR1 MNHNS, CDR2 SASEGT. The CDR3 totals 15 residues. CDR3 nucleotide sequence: TGTGCCAGCAGCGAAGGGAGGGGACCTGGAAACACCATATATTTT. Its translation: CASSEGRGPGNTIYF.

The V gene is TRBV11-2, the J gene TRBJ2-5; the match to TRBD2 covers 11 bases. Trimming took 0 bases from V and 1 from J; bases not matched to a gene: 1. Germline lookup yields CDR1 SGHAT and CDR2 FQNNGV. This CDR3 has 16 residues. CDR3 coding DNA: TGTGCCAGCAGCTTAGAACTAGCGGGGGCCCAAGAGACCCAGTACTTC. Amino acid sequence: CASSLELAGAQETQYF.

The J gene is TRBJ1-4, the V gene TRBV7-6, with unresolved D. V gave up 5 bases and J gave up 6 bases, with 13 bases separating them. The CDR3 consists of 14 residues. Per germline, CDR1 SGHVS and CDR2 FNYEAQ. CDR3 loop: CASSGRGSDEKLFF. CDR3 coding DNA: TGTGCCAGCAGCGGGCGAGGGTCAGATGAAAAACTGTTTTTT.

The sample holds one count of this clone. This CDR3 reads CASSEVFGTAGEQFF. The DNA of the CDR3 is TGCGCCAGCAGCGAAGTTTTCGGGACTGCAGGTGAGCAGTTCTTC. The chain joins TRBV4-3 to TRBJ2-1; a weak D match, TRBD2 (6 bases). V lost 5 bases, J lost 9 bases, and 20 bases lay in between. The CDR3 length is 15 residues. Germline V CDR1 and CDR2: LGHNA, YSLEER.

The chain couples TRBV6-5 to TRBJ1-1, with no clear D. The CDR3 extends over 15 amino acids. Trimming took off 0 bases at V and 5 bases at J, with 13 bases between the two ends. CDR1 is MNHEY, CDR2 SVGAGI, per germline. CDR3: CASSYSIWGGTEAFF. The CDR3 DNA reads TGTGCCAGCAGTTACTCGATCTGGGGAGGGACTGAAGCTTTCTTT.

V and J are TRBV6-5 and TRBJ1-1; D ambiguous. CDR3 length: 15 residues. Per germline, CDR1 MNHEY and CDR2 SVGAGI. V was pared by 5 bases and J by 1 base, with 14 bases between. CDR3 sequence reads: CASSASRGPNTEAFF. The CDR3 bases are TGTGCCAGCAGTGCCTCCCGAGGGCCGAACACTGAAGCTTTCTTT.